This TCR beta chain was recovered during a study of cytomegalovirus exposure and HLA in healthy donors. Notes on the study in general: Associated with HLA alleles at 0.05 false discovery rate in a later analysis were about 17,000 TCR beta sequences. Most TCR beta V segments were productive about 90% or about 30% of the time in an earlier analysis.

Primers: 60 Vbeta forward and 13 Jbeta reverse. Per the authors' pipeline: Later reanalysis found 80 million or so unique TCR beta chains, around 9.9 million of them shared. The repertoire was sequenced with immunoSEQ multiplex PCR; TCRdb's copy has only in-frame clones and lacks some. Clone size and the V and J calls come from that table; the DNA yielded D and trimming. The sample lists fewer than 200,000 clones, 68% seen once, with approximately 1.5% in the top ten. The donors, nominally healthy at sampling, likely had unrecorded immune exposures. The CDR3 totals 17 residues. Germline trimming cut 2 bases from V and 3 bases from J; bases unmatched to any gene: 7. CDR1 and CDR2 from the germline V gene are SNHLY and FYNNEI. On this clone: Its antigen remains unknown.

The chain recombines TRBV2 with TRBJ2-1; 10 bases align to TRBD2. Input material: PBMCs. The TCR was taken from a man aged 45 to 65 in good health and CMV-seronegative. Written as DNA, the CDR3 is TGTGCCAGCAGTGAACTCAGCGGGGGGGCGGTCTACAATGAGCAGTTCTTC. Translation: CASSELSGGAVYNEQFF.